The 7 T cell receptor beta chains below were found in one sample sequenced in a study of OX40 agonist ivuxolimab in advanced cancers. Using immunoSEQ multiplex PCR, the repertoire was profiled, and TCRdb retains in-frame clones only, with some absent. The table includes 55,000 to 70,000 clones, less than 90% detected once. This specimen was CD4+ or CD8+ T cells sorted from blood, taken in a trial of the OX40 agonist ivuxolimab. Receptors originate from an adult with an advanced solid tumor such as melanoma, head and neck, liver or kidney cancer.

The chain has TRBV6-4 and TRBJ2-3, with 7 bases matching TRBD2. The CDR3 sequence is 15 residues long. V lost 4 bases to trimming and J lost 3 bases; unmatched junction nucleotides: 7. Germline CDR1 and CDR2: MRHNA and SNTAGT. CDR3 in DNA: TGTGCCAGCAGTGTTGAGGGAGGGCCGACAGATACGCAGTATTTT. Translation gives CASSVEGGPTDTQYF.

This sequence joins TRBV2 and TRBJ2-7; D is possibly TRBD1 (6 bases). Trimming stripped 5 bases from V and 0 bases from J, with 11 bases between. The CDR3 sequence is 14 residues long. The germline V gene has CDR1 SNHLY and CDR2 FYNNEI. The CDR3 DNA reads TGTGCCAGCAGTTGGACAGCCAGCTCCTACGAGCAGTACTTC. It specifies CASSWTASSYEQYF.

The sample holds one count of this clone. The J gene is TRBJ2-7, the V gene TRBV23-1; D gene uncertain. TRBV23-1 is reported as an ORF; its role is uncertain. The ends were cut back, 3 bases at V and 1 base at J, with 13 bases in the middle. The CDR3 is 15 residues long. This CDR3 is CASSQSRRWSYEQYF. CDR3 in DNA: TGCGCCAGCAGTCAGTCTCGAAGATGGTCCTACGAGCAGTACTTC.

The rearrangement links TRBV10-1 to TRBJ2-1, with D unresolved. The germline CDR1 and CDR2 sequences are WNHNN and SYGVQD (reference sequence). V shed 0 bases and J shed 1 base, with 7 bases lying between them. The CDR3 is 15 amino acids. The CDR3 DNA reads TGCGCCAGCAGTGAGTCAGGCAGGTCCTACAATGAGCAGTTCTTC. It yields the protein CASSESGRSYNEQFF.

The chain joins TRBV28 to TRBJ1-6; 9 bases are a match to TRBD1. The CDR3 spans 16 residues. The germline CDR1 and CDR2 sequences are MDHEN and SYDVKM. After removal of 5 bases from V and 13 bases from J, the junction contained 15 bases not matched to a gene. The CDR3 region is CASSTGQGRLMKPLHF. CDR3 sequence (DNA): TGTGCCAGCAGTACGGGACAGGGCCGTCTAATGAAGCCCCTCCACTTT.

This clone showed up just once. The DNA of the CDR3 is TGTGCCAGCAGTGCTTACTGGGACAGGGGGCTTGATGAGCAGTTCTTC. Its translation: CASSAYWDRGLDEQFF. V and J are TRBV6-1 and TRBJ2-1, with TRBD1 matching 12 bases. This CDR3 spans 16 amino acids. Germline CDR1 is MNHNS and CDR2 is SASEGT. Trimming cost V 4 bases and J 8 bases; bases outside gene matches: 9.

This chain links TRBV18 with TRBJ2-2; no clear D gene. Germline V gene sequence: CDR1 KGHSH, CDR2 LQKENI. This CDR3 spans 16 amino acids. Between the trimmed V and J ends, which lost 3 bases and 1 base, there was a span of 12 bases. DNA for the CDR3: TGTGCCAGCTCACCGAACAGCCCCCAGAACACCGGGGAGCTGTTTTTT. Encoded protein: CASSPNSPQNTGELFF.